Sequencing of this T cell receptor (beta chain) was carried out in a study of cytomegalovirus exposure and HLA in healthy donors. Findings and limits, study-wide: Presence/absence results assume similar sequencing depth per donor, which may not hold. Specificity of a few CMV-associated chains for CMV antigens was verified in vitro. Analysis was performed later, and it showed HLA-associated TCR beta chains to be more clonally expanded than equally common others.

In the PCR, 60 Vbeta and 13 Jbeta primers were used. Libraries were prepared by immunoSEQ multiplex PCR; TCRdb keeps only in-frame clonotypes and omits some of them. This sample has around 140,000 clones, with 70% to 75% found just once. CDR1 is SQVTM and CDR2 is ANQGSEA in the germline V gene. Deletions cut 5 bases from V and 0 bases from J, with 15 bases between. CDR3 length: 15 amino acids. Turning to this clone: Its antigen is unknown.

This sequence originates from a male donor in good health and CMV-seronegative. The rearrangement joins TRBV29-1 to TRBJ2-3, with D maybe TRBD1 (5 bases). The specimen was PBMCs. The CDR3 loop is CSVRTTVTSTDTQYF. The CDR3 nucleotides are TGCAGCGTTAGAACGACAGTGACTAGCACAGATACGCAGTATTTT.